This TCR beta chain was recorded in a study of technical replicates of blood from a few donors. Germline CDR1 MNHEY, CDR2 SMNVEV (reference sequence). The CDR3 covers 17 residues. V was clipped by 1 base and J by 4 bases, with 18 bases between them. Data came from immunoSEQ multiplex PCR; TCRdb stores just in-frame clones and leaves some out. The sample lists 75,000 to 90,000 clones; 93% were seen once. The sequenced sample consisted of T cells isolated from PBMCs. This receptor was identified in a human donor in good health. V and J are TRBV27 and TRBJ2-3; a possible D gene is TRBD2 (6 bases). DNA for the CDR3: TGTGCCAGCAGTTTATACCCCCGCGGGGAGGTTGCAGATACGCAGTATTTT. Translated: CASSLYPRGEVADTQYF.